Below, 14 T cell receptor beta chains from the same sample are listed, as sequenced in a study of vaccination and CD4 T cells after COVID-19. Cultured CD4+ T-cell DNA underwent Oncomine TCR Beta short-read sequencing. One entry per CDR3 protein results from TCRdb running MiXCR on the PCR reads. The table includes about 18,000 distinct CDR3 sequences, less than 70% detected once. The antigens of these receptors remain unknown. Specified treatment: roughly ten-day PBMC culture with coronavirus spike peptide pools or control peptides (ViraFEST assay). The sequencing input was CD4+ T cells from blood, cultured in vitro. The receptors shown here come from a human donor who had recovered from COVID-19.

The chain recombines TRBV28 with TRBJ2-4; maybe TRBD1 (6 bases). CDR1 is MDHEN, CDR2 SYDVKM, per germline. This CDR3 spans 16 amino acids. The V end lost 6 bases, the J end lost 1 base, and 16 bases lay between the germline ends. CDR3 sequence reads: CASSPLAGVAKNIQYF. CDR3 bases: TGTGCCAGCAGCCCTCTGGCAGGGGTCGCCAAAAACATTCAGTACTTC.

The rearrangement links TRBV7-9 to TRBJ2-6; D perhaps matches TRBD1 (6 bases). The germline V gene encodes CDR1 SEHNR and CDR2 FQNEAQ (reference sequence). The V gene lost 4 bases and the J gene lost 0 bases, with 25 bases spanning the gap. The CDR3 is 21 amino acids. The CDR3: CASSSLRTETKRSSGANVLTF. The CDR3 coding sequence is TGTGCCAGCAGCTCCCTAAGGACAGAAACTAAGAGGAGCTCTGGGGCCAACGTCCTGACTTTC. Complete variable domain (other parts from reference TRBV7-9 and TRBJ2-6): DTGVSQNPRHKITKRGQNVTFRCDPISEHNRLYWYRQTLGQGPEFLTYFQNEAQLEKSRLLSDRFSAERPKGSFSTLEIQRTEQGDSAMYLCASSSLRTETKRSSGANVLTFGAGSRLTVL.

The chain links TRBV27 to TRBJ2-2, with 15 bases aligning to TRBD2. This CDR3 has 18 amino acids. Germline values: CDR1 MNHEY, CDR2 SMNVEV (reference sequence). The V gene end was trimmed by 5 bases and the J gene end by 6 bases; junction bases not matched to a gene: 10. The chain's CDR3 is CASSIRTSGGGAAGELFF. CDR3 sequence (DNA): TGTGCCAGCAGTATCCGGACTAGCGGGGGGGGCGCGGCCGGGGAGCTGTTTTTT.

V usage is TRBV29-1 and J usage is TRBJ1-2; 7 positions match TRBD1. Germline V CDR1 and CDR2: SQVTM, ANQGSEA. The CDR3 has 13 residues. Losses at the gene ends were 6 bases for V and 2 bases for J; bases not matched to a gene: 6. The CDR3 bases are TGCAGCGTGCGAGGGGGCTTAAACTATGGCTACACCTTC. Its translation is CSVRGGLNYGYTF.

The J gene is TRBJ2-2, the V gene TRBV6-1, with TRBD1 identical over 8 bases. V lost 4 bases and J lost 2; bases outside the gene matches: 6. CDR1 and CDR2 from the germline V gene are MNHNS and SASEGT. This CDR3 comprises 16 residues. The CDR3 loop reads CASSAGQGGNTGELFF. The CDR3 DNA reads as TGTGCCAGCAGTGCCGGACAGGGCGGAAACACCGGGGAGCTGTTTTTT.

In its sample, this clonotype was seen a few times. The chain is built from TRBV11-2 and TRBJ2-5; D is perhaps TRBD2 (6 bases). Germline assignment: CDR1 SGHAT and CDR2 FQNNGV. V lost 5 bases and J lost 3, with 25 bases in between. CDR3 size: 18 residues. Here the CDR3 DNA reads TGTGCCAGCAGCCGCGGGGATCCGGGAGAGGATTTAGAAGAGACCCAGTACTTC. Its protein is CASSRGDPGEDLEETQYF. The variable domain in full, with the rest retrieved from reference TRBV11-2 and TRBJ2-5, is EAGVAQSPRYKIIEKRQSVAFWCNPISGHATLYWYQQILGQGPKLLIQFQNNGVVDDSQLPKDRFSAERLKGVDSTLKIQPAKLEDSAVYLCASSRGDPGEDLEETQYFGPGTRLLVL.

This chain uses TRBV10-3 with TRBJ2-5; D unclear. The CDR3 runs 12 residues. V was pared by 6 bases and J by 1 base, with 6 bases between. Germline CDR1 is ENHRY and CDR2 is SYGVKD. The CDR3 region is CAIREPQETQYF. CDR3 in DNA: TGTGCCATCAGGGAGCCCCAAGAGACCCAGTACTTC.

This chain joins TRBV12-5 and TRBJ2-3, with a tentative D call TRBD1 (5 bases). CDR3 size: 13 residues. CDR1 and CDR2 from the germline V gene are LGHNT and FRNRAP. V was cut by 6 bases and J by 2 bases, with 9 bases left in between. CDR3 loop: CASGDTDTDTQYF. The CDR3 DNA reads TGTGCTAGTGGGGACACAGACACAGATACGCAGTATTTT.

This chain links TRBV11-2 with TRBJ1-2; D ambiguous. Germline CDR1 reads SGHAT; CDR2 reads FQNNGV. V was shortened by 1 base and J by 10 bases, with 16 bases between the two germline ends. CDR3 length: 14 residues. The CDR3 DNA reads TGTGCCAGCAGCTTAGCTCGGGCAGCCCCGGACTACACCTTC. Protein: CASSLARAAPDYTF.

This clonotype was observed once. The chain links TRBV6-1 to TRBJ1-1; D gene ambiguous. The V end was cut by 6 bases, the J end by 2 bases, with 10 bases between. This CDR3 spans 13 amino acids. From germline, CDR1 is MNHNS and CDR2 SASEGT. This CDR3 is CASRPTSNTEAFF. CDR3 DNA sequence: TGTGCCAGCAGACCTACAAGTAACACTGAAGCTTTCTTT.

This clonotype was counted a few times. The rearrangement uses TRBV6-1 and TRBJ1-1; 8 bases fit TRBD1. Unmatched junction bases numbered 6, after V lost 6 bases and J lost 0 bases. The CDR3 contains 15 residues. Germline V gene sequence: CDR1 MNHNS, CDR2 SASEGT. CDR3 nucleotides: TGTGCCAGCAGGGGACAGGAGGCCATGAACACTGAAGCTTTCTTT. This translates into CASRGQEAMNTEAFF.

As DNA, the CDR3 is TGCAGTGCTAGAGAGGGGGCTTTCACAGATACGCAGTATTTT. Protein product: CSAREGAFTDTQYF. The chain links TRBV20-1 to TRBJ2-3; perhaps TRBD1 as D (6 bases). With 0 bases removed from V and 2 bases from J, the gap between germline ends came to 9 bases. CDR1 is DFQATT, CDR2 SNEGSKA, per germline (reference sequence). The CDR3 is made up of 14 amino acids.

This chain uses TRBV19 with TRBJ2-7; TRBD1 agrees at 9 bases. Germline trimming cut 5 bases from V and 1 base from J; bases unmatched to any gene: 3. Germline CDR1 LNHDA, CDR2 SQIVND (reference sequence). The CDR3 sequence is 14 residues long. This CDR3 is CASSPGTGSYEQYF. Here the CDR3 DNA reads TGTGCCAGTAGTCCCGGGACAGGGTCCTACGAGCAGTACTTC.

The chain is built from TRBV6-1 and TRBJ2-7; D remains ambiguous. Germline V gene lookup returns CDR1 MNHNS and CDR2 SASEGT. This CDR3 is built from 16 residues. Trimming left V 10 bases short and J 0 bases short, with 22 bases between. The CDR3 region is CAIKGVGQKGSYEQYF. CDR3 nucleotides: TGTGCCATCAAAGGTGTAGGCCAAAAGGGCTCCTACGAGCAGTACTTC.